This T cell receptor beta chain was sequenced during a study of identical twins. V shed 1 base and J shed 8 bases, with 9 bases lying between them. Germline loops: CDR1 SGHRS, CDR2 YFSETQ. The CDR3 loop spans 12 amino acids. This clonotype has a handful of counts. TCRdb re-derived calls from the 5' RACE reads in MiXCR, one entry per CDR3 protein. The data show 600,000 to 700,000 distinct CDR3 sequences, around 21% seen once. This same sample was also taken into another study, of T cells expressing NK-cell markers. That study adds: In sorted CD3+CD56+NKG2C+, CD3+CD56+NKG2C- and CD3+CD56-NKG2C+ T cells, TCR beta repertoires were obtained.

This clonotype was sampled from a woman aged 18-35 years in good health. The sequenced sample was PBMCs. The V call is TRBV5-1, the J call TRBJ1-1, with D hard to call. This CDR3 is CASSLSLGEAFF. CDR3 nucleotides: TGCGCCAGCAGCTTGTCGTTAGGAGAAGCTTTCTTT. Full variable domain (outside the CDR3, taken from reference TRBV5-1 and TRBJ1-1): KAGVTQTPRYLIKTRGQQVTLSCSPISGHRSVSWYQQTPGQGLQFLFEYFSETQRNKGNFPGRFSGRQFSNSRSEMNVSTLELGDSALYLCASSLSLGEAFFGQGTRLTVV.